This T cell receptor beta chain was obtained from a study of blood T cell repertoires in COVID-19. For the study at large: T cells, B-cell-depleted T cells, or PBMCs provided the cDNA or gDNA that served as material.

Assay used: immunoSEQ multiplex PCR; TCRdb lists only in-frame clones, some missing. The top ten clones hold 5.2% of a sample with around 270,000 clones, approximately 86% of them seen once. The CDR3 length is 16 residues. The ends lost 4 bases at V and 6 bases at J; junction bases unmatched: 13. Germline assignment: CDR1 SGDLS and CDR2 YYNGEE. Sequencing input: peripheral blood. V is TRBV9 and J is TRBJ2-1, with 7 positions matching TRBD1. This receptor was obtained from a woman aged 55-75 years with COVID-19, enrolled during active disease. CDR3 sequence: CASSPSGTALRNEQFF. The CDR3 nucleotides are TGTGCCAGCAGCCCGTCCGGGACAGCCCTCCGCAATGAGCAGTTCTTC.